This T cell receptor (beta chain) stems from a study of shared clonotypes between healthy human individuals. Germline-derived CDR1 and CDR2 are LNHNV and YYDKDF (reference sequence). V lost 3 bases, J lost 10 bases, and 8 bases stayed unmatched. CDR3 length equals 15 residues. This clone appeared a few times. An even split of each subset's genomic DNA across several immunoSEQ plates was performed. For unsorted PBMC, approximately 290 ng DNA per replicate equaled tens of thousands of T cell genomes. Unsorted PBMC DNA was run through sequencing on ten immunoSEQ deep assay plates. The data were produced by immunoSEQ multiplex PCR, yet TCRdb's version contains in-frame clones alone and is incomplete. In the table there are about half a million clones, 81% of which are singletons. Every one of the donors was a Caucasian adult that lived in Nashville, Tennessee.

The genes are TRBV15 and TRBJ2-1; 11 positions agree with TRBD2. The receptor's source is a woman in her thirties or forties in good health. Some clones in this sample may be carry-over from other donors' samples. The sample comprised PBMCs. The CDR3 protein is CATSRGLAADREQFF. The CDR3 nucleotides are TGTGCCACCAGCAGGGGACTAGCGGCAGACAGGGAGCAGTTCTTC.